This T cell receptor (beta chain) was captured in a study of Tregs in tolerant kidney transplant recipients. Study results and limitations: Tregs expanded with activated donor B cells seemed most donor-specific. In tolerant patients, donor-specific Tregs outgrew total Tregs, suggesting antigen-driven expansion.

Details on this clone: The antigen is unknown.

V shed 3 bases and J shed 0 bases, with 12 bases lying between them. In germline, CDR1 is MDHEN, CDR2 SYDVKM. The CDR3 spans 16 residues. The data were produced by immunoSEQ multiplex PCR, yet TCRdb's version contains in-frame clones alone and is incomplete. The sample lists around 78,000 clones, around 93% occurring once. The genes are TRBV28 and TRBJ1-5, with D maybe TRBD1 (5 bases). The TCR sequence derives from a human donor who received a combined kidney and bone marrow transplant. Sequenced here: Tregs from blood, sampled before the transplant. CDR3 residues: CASSFLTVRSNQPQHF. The CDR3 DNA reads TGTGCCAGCAGTTTTTTGACAGTCCGTAGCAATCAGCCCCAGCATTTT.